This T cell receptor (beta chain) was sequenced in a study of PD-L1 blockade in urothelial cancer. Time point: pretreatment peripheral blood. The CDR3 covers 15 residues. Deletions cut 4 bases from V and 0 bases from J, with 13 bases between. CDR1 LNHDA and CDR2 SQIVND come from the germline V gene (reference sequence). Only a few counts were recorded for this clone. Sequencing was performed with immunoSEQ multiplex PCR; in TCRdb, only in-frame clones are kept and a portion is missing. The sample lists fewer than 50,000 clones, 88% occurring once. The V gene is TRBV19, the J gene TRBJ2-7; maybe TRBD1 (6 bases). The clonotype was recovered from a donor aged 40 or over with urothelial cancer. The sequences come from PBMCs, collected around atezolizumab (anti-PD-L1) treatment. For the CDR3, the DNA is TGTGCCAGTAGTACCCACAGGGCTAGCTCCTACGAGCAGTACTTC. Amino acid sequence: CASSTHRASSYEQYF.